The 7 T cell receptor beta chains below were found in one sample sequenced in a study of blood T cell repertoires in COVID-19. Method: immunoSEQ multiplex PCR; TCRdb's copy keeps in-frame clones and lacks some. The sample carries almost 200,000 clones, around four fifths recorded once. Material: peripheral blood. The receptors were sampled from a man in his sixties with COVID-19, enrolled during active disease.

V gene TRBV7-2 combines with J gene TRBJ2-7; TRBD2 matches at 11 bases. The ends lost 5 bases at V and 3 bases at J; junction bases unmatched: 6. The germline V gene encodes CDR1 SGHTA and CDR2 FQGNSA. CDR3 size: 15 residues. The CDR3 coding sequence is TGTGCCAGCAGCCCAGTAGCGGGAGGGAGCTACGAGCAGTACTTC. Encoded protein: CASSPVAGGSYEQYF.

The chain combines TRBV5-5 with TRBJ2-1; D may be TRBD1 (5 bases). The CDR3 is 15 amino acids. Germline V gene data show CDR1 as SGHKS and CDR2 as YYEKEE (reference sequence). Trimming took off 1 base at V and 2 bases at J, with 10 bases between the two ends. Here the CDR3 reads CASSLSDRPYNEQFF. The CDR3 region has the DNA TGTGCCAGCAGCTTGTCTGACAGACCCTACAATGAGCAGTTCTTC.

The chain joins TRBV5-3 to TRBJ2-1; tentative D call: TRBD2 (6 bases). TRBV5-3 is classed as an ORF, of uncertain function. V was trimmed by 4 bases and J by 8 bases, leaving 13 bases between them. CDR3 size: 13 residues. The CDR3 coding sequence is TGTGCCAGAAGCCCCCGGGAGTTCGATGAGCAGTTCTTC. Its translation is CARSPREFDEQFF.

This clone showed up just once. The chain couples TRBV28 to TRBJ2-7, with TRBD2 matching over 8 bases. Germline-derived CDR1 and CDR2 are MDHEN and SYDVKM. The CDR3 covers 15 residues. V shed 6 bases, J shed 4 bases, and the junction held 11 bases outside the gene matches. The CDR3 sequence is CASRGAGTGGYEQYF. Written as DNA, the CDR3 is TGTGCCAGCAGGGGGGCCGGGACGGGAGGGTACGAGCAGTACTTC.

The chain joins TRBV6-2 or TRBV6-3 to TRBJ1-5; a weak D match, TRBD1 (6 bases). This CDR3 region has 13 residues. CDR1 is MNHEY, CDR2 SVGEGT, per germline. The V end lost 4 bases, the J end lost 6 bases, and 10 bases lay between the germline ends. CDR3 loop: CASSSSGVQPQHF. The DNA for the CDR3 is TGTGCCAGCAGTTCCTCAGGGGTTCAGCCCCAGCATTTT.

The chain is built from TRBV6-5 and TRBJ2-1; D remains ambiguous. CDR3 length equals 11 residues. Per the germline V gene, CDR1 is MNHEY and CDR2 is SVGAGI. Trimming removed 4 bases at V and 11 bases at J, with 9 bases between. CDR3 bases: TGTGCCAGCAGTTGGTCGGGTAAGCAGTTCTTC. It encodes CASSWSGKQFF.

The CDR3 coding sequence is TGTGCCAGAACCGGGACAGGGGATCCCTACGAGCAGTACTTC. It yields the protein CARTGTGDPYEQYF. The rearrangement uses TRBV9 and TRBJ2-7, with 10 bases fitting TRBD1. Trimming at V came to 8 bases and at J to 2 bases, leaving 7 bases not matched to a gene. The CDR3 covers 14 residues. The germline CDR1 and CDR2 sequences are SGDLS and YYNGEE.